This T cell receptor (beta chain) was found in a study of T-cell reconstitution after alpha-beta-depleted transplantation in children. V lost 11 bases, J lost 6 bases, and 23 bases lay in between. This CDR3 spans 15 amino acids. From germline, CDR1 is LGHDT and CDR2 YNNKEL (reference sequence). Library preparation (for TCRbeta) was performed with unique molecular identifiers. TCRdb recomputed calls from the PCR reads with MiXCR, one row per CDR3 protein. The sample has hundreds of thousands of distinct CDR3 sequences, about 10% seen once. The chain has TRBV3-1 and TRBJ1-5, with TRBD1 as a possible D gene (5 bases). The TCR sequence derives from a human donor who donated a stem cell graft to a child with acute myeloid leukemia. The sample in question was PBMCs from the stem cell graft donor, obtained from the stem cell graft. CDR3 sequence (DNA): TGTGCCTCCTGCCAAGATCGGGGGTACGGTCAGCCCCAGCATTTT. Encoded protein: CASCQDRGYGQPQHF.